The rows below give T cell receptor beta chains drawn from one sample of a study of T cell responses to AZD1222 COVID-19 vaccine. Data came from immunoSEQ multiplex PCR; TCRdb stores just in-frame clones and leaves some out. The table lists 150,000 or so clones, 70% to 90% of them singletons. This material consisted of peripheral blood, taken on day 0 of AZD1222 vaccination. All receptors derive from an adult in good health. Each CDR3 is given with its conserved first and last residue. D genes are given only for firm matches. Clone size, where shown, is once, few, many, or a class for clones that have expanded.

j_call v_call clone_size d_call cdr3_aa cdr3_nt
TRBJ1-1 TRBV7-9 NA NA CASSLLGATEAFF TGTGCCAGCAGCTTGTTAGGGGCCACTGAAGCTTTCTTT
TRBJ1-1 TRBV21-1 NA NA CASGTGPMMNTEAFF TGTGCCAGTGGGACTGGGCCGATGATGAACACTGAAGCTTTCTTT
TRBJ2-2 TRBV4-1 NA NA CASSPPGLPGTGELFF TGCGCCAGCAGCCCTCCAGGTTTGCCGGGCACCGGGGAGCTGTTTTTT
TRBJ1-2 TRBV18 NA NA CASSPELEGRHGYTF TGTGCCAGCTCACCAGAGTTGGAGGGACGTCATGGCTACACCTTC
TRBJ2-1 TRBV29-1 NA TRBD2 CSVEEFWQGTSGRETYNEQFF TGCAGCGTTGAAGAATTTTGGCAGGGAACTAGCGGGAGGGAAACCTACAATGAGCAGTTCTTC
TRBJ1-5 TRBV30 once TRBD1 CAWSLGQGLNQPQHF TGTGCCTGGAGTCTCGGACAGGGGCTCAATCAGCCCCAGCATTTT
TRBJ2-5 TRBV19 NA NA CASSPGNWGKETQYF TGTGCCAGTAGTCCCGGAAATTGGGGGAAAGAGACCCAGTACTTC
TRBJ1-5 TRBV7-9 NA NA CASSLEGTSKSQPQHF TGTGCCAGCAGCTTAGAGGGGACCTCTAAGTCTCAGCCCCAGCATTTT
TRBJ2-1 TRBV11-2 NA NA CASSSDTSYNEQFF TGTGCCAGCAGCTCCGACACGTCCTACAATGAGCAGTTCTTC
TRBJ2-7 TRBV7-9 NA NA CAGGTPNYEQYF TGTGCGGGGGGGACACCCAACTACGAGCAGTACTTC
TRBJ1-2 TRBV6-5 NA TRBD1 CATHTGGADYGYTF TGTGCCACCCACACAGGGGGCGCAGACTATGGCTACACCTTC
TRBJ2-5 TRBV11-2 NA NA CASSLSSYTGTWGETQYF TGTGCCAGCAGCCTATCCTCCTATACCGGGACTTGGGGTGAGACCCAGTACTTC
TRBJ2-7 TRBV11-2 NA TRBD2 CASSLEGGGKIRYEQYF TGTGCCAGCAGCTTAGAGGGGGGAGGGAAGATACGCTACGAGCAGTACTTC
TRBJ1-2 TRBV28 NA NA CASSQPGSRGYTF TGTGCCAGCAGTCAACCAGGGAGTCGTGGCTACACCTTC
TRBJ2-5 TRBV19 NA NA CASSPGAQETQYF TGTGCCAGTAGCCCAGGGGCCCAAGAGACCCAGTACTTC
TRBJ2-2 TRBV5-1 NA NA CASRGSDTGELFF TGCGCCAGCAGAGGGTCGGACACCGGGGAGCTGTTTTTT
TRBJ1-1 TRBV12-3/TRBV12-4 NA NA CASSRGQNTEAFF TGTGCCAGCAGCCGAGGACAGAACACTGAAGCTTTCTTT
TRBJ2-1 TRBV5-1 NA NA CASSPDGEDEQFF TGCGCCAGCAGCCCCGACGGGGAGGATGAGCAGTTCTTC
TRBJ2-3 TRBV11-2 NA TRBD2 CASGLSGGATDTQYF TGTGCCAGCGGCCTCAGCGGGGGGGCGACAGATACGCAGTATTTT
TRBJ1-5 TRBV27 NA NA CASGVFQPQHF TGTGCCAGCGGAGTGTTTCAGCCCCAGCATTTT
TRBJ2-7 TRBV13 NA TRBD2 CASSLGRFGGGADYEQYF TGTGCCAGCAGCTTAGGGCGGTTTGGCGGGGGGGCCGACTACGAGCAGTACTTC
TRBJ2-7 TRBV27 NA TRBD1 CASSRQGTYEQYF TGTGCCAGCAGCCGACAGGGGACCTACGAGCAGTACTTC